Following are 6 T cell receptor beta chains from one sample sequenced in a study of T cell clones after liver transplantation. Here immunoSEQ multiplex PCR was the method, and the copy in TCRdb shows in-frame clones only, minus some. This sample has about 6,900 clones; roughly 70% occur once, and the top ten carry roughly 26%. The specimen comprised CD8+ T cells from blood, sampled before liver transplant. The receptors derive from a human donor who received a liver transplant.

The CDR3 here is CSVGDTTGRKNIQYF. The DNA of the CDR3 is TGCAGCGTTGGGGATACGACAGGGAGGAAGAACATTCAGTACTTC. The J gene is TRBJ2-4, the V gene TRBV29-1, with D perhaps TRBD1 (7 bases). The CDR3 runs to 15 residues. Trimming cost V 4 bases and J 7 bases, with 20 bases left between them. CDR1 SQVTM and CDR2 ANQGSEA come from the germline V gene.

CDR3 DNA sequence: TGTGCCTGTAACACCGGACAACCCGGCGGCTACACCTTC. Amino acids: CACNTGQPGGYTF. The chain has TRBV30 and TRBJ1-2; maybe TRBD1 (5 bases). This CDR3 has 13 amino acids. The V gene's germline CDR1 is GTSNPN and CDR2 SVGIG (reference sequence). V shed 6 bases and J shed 8 bases, with 19 bases lying between them.

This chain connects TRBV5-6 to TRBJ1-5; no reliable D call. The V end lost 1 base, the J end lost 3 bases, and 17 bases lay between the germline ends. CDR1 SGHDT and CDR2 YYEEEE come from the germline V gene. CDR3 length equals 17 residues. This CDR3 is CASSLFTGNSDNQPQHF. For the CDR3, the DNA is TGTGCCAGCAGCTTGTTCACCGGGAATAGTGACAATCAGCCCCAGCATTTT. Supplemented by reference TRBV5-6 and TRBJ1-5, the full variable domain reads DAGVTQSPTHLIKTRGQQVTLRCSPKSGHDTVSWYQQALGQGPQFIFQYYEEEERQRGNFPDRFSGHQFPNYSSELNVNALLLGDSALYLCASSLFTGNSDNQPQHFGDGTRLSIL.

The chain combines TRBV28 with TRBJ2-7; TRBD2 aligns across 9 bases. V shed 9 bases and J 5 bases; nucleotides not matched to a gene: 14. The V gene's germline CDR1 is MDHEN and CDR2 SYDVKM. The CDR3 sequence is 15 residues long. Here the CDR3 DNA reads TGTGCCAGTGAAGAGACCGGGACTAGCAGCGACGAGCAGTACTTC. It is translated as CASEETGTSSDEQYF. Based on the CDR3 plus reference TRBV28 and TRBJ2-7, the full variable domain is DVKVTQSSRYLVKRTGEKVFLECVQDMDHENMFWYRQDPGLGLRLIYFSYDVKMKEKGDIPEGYSVSREKKERFSLILESASTNQTSMYLCASEETGTSSDEQYFGPGTRLTVT.

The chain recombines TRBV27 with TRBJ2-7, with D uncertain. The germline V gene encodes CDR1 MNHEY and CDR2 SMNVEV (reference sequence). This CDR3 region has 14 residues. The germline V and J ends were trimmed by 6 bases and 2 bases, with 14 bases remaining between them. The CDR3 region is CASSWSPGAYEQYV. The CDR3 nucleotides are TGTGCCAGCAGCTGGAGTCCTGGAGCCTACGAGCAGTACGTC.

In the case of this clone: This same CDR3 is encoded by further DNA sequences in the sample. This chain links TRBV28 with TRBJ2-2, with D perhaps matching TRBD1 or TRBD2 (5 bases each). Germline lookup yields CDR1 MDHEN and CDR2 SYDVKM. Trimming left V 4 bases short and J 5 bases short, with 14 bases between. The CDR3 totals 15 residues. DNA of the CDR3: TGTGCCAGCAGTTCAGGGCTAGCTAATACCGGGGAGCTGTTTTTT. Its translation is CASSSGLANTGELFF. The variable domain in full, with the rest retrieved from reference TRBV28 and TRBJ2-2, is DVKVTQSSRYLVKRTGEKVFLECVQDMDHENMFWYRQDPGLGLRLIYFSYDVKMKEKGDIPEGYSVSREKKERFSLILESASTNQTSMYLCASSSGLANTGELFFGEGSRLTVL.